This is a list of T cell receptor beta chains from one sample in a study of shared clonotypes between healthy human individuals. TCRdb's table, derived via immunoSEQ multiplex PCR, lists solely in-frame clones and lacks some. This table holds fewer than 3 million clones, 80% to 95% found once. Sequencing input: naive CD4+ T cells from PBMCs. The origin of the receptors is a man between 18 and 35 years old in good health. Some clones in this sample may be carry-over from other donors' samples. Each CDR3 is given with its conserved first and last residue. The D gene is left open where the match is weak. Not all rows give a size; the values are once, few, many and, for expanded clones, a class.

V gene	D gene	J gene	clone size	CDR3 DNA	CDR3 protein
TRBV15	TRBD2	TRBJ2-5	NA	TGTGCCACCAGCAGTAACCCAGCGGGAGGGCAGGAGACCCAGTACTTC	CATSSNPAGGQETQYF
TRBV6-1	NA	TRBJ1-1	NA	TGTGCCAGCACACTCGGGGGGGCCATGGGCACTGAAGCTTTCTTT	CASTLGGAMGTEAFF
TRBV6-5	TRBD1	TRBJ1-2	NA	TGTGCCAGCAGTTACTCGGGACAGGGGGATGGCTACACCTTC	CASSYSGQGDGYTF
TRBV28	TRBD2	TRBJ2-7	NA	TGTGCCAGCAGTCAAACTAGCGGGAGATTAGAGGAGCAGTACTTC	CASSQTSGRLEEQYF
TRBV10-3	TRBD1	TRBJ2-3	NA	TGTGCCACCCACAGGGACAGGAGCCCGGATACGCAGTATTTT	CATHRDRSPDTQYF
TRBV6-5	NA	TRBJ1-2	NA	TGTGCCAGCAGGACTCCGGGACGGACTAACTATGGCTACACCTTC	CASRTPGRTNYGYTF
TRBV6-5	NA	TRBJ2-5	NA	TGTGCCAGCAGTTTAGGCCGGGACCCGGCGGCGACCCAGTACTTC	CASSLGRDPAATQYF
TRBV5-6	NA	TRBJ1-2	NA	TGTGCCAGCAGCCGGAGAGGGGACTATGGCTACACCTTC	CASSRRGDYGYTF
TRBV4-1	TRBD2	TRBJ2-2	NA	TGCGCCAGCAGCCAAGTTCCTAGCGGGCCTACGAACACCGGGGAGCTGTTTTTT	CASSQVPSGPTNTGELFF
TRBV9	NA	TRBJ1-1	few	TGTGCCAGCAGCGTAGAGTCCGGCAACACTGAAGCTTTCTTT	CASSVESGNTEAFF
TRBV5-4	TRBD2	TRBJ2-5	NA	TGTGCCAGCAGCCCCTCGGGAGGCCAAGAGACCCAGTACTTC	CASSPSGGQETQYF
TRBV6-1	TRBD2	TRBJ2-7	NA	TGTGCCAGCAGTAAAACTCTAGCGGGAGACGACGAGCAGTACTTC	CASSKTLAGDDEQYF
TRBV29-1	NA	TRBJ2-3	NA	TGCAGCGTTGAGGTCTTCACAGATACGCAGTATTTT	CSVEVFTDTQYF
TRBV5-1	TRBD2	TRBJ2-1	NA	TGCGCCAGCAGCATGACTAGCGGGACCATCAATGAGCAGTTCTTC	CASSMTSGTINEQFF
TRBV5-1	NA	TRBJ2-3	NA	TGCGCCAGCAGCTTGGCCCAGGGGGGGACAGATACGCAGTATTTT	CASSLAQGGTDTQYF
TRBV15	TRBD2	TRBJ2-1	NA	TGTGCCACCAGCATCGGACTAGCGGCCAACCACGACTTTACTACCTACAATGAGCAGTTCTTC	CATSIGLAANHDFTTYNEQFF
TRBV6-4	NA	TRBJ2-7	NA	TGTGCCAGCAGTGAAGACGAGCAGTACTTC	CASSEDEQYF
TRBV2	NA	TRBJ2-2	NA	TGTGCCAGCAGTGATAGGGACGTTCGCGCCGGGGAGCTGTTTTTT	CASSDRDVRAGELFF
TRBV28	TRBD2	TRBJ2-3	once	TGTGCCAGCAGTTTCCCCGGGACTAGCGGGATCACGCAGTATTTT	CASSFPGTSGITQYF
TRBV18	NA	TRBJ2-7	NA	TGTGCCAGCTCACCGACGGCAGACTACGAGCAGTACTTC	CASSPTADYEQYF
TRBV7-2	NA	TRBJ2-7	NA	TGTGCCAGCAGCTTAACTTACGAGCAGTACTTC	CASSLTYEQYF
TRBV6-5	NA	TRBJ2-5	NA	TGTGCCAGCAGTTACTGGCGTGGGGGGACCCAGTACTTC	CASSYWRGGTQYF
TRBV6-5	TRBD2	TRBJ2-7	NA	TGTGCCAGCAGTTACTCGACCACTAGCGGGAGTGGGGAGCAGTACTTC	CASSYSTTSGSGEQYF
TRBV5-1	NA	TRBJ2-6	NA	TGCGCCAGCAGCGCTGGGAGTGCCGGGGCCAACGTCCTGACTTTC	CASSAGSAGANVLTF
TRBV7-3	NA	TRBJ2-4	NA	TGTGCCAGCAGCCAGAGTCTATCAAGTTCCATTCAGTACTTC	CASSQSLSSSIQYF
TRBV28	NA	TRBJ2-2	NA	TGTGCCAGCAGGACGAGCACCGGGGAGCTGTTTCACTTT	CASRTSTGELFHF
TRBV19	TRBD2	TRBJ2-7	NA	TGTGCCAGTAGTATAGGGCTAGCGGGAGGGCCCTACGAGCAGTACTTC	CASSIGLAGGPYEQYF
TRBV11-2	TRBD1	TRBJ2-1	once	TGTGCCAGCAGCCACCGGGGACAGGTGAACAATGAGCAGTTCTTC	CASSHRGQVNNEQFF
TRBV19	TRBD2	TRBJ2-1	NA	TGTGCCAGTAGTATAGGGCGGGAGTTAGGTGAGCAGTTCTTC	CASSIGRELGEQFF
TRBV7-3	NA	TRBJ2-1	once	TGTGCCAGCAGCCAAGCCCAGGGGTATGAGCAGTTCTTC	CASSQAQGYEQFF
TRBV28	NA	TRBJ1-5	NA	TGTGCCAGCACTCCGGCAGCTCGAAATCAGCCCCAGCATTTT	CASTPAARNQPQHF
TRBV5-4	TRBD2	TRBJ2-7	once	TGTGCCAGCAGCTTGGGGACTAGCGGTGCCTACGAGCAGTACTTC	CASSLGTSGAYEQYF
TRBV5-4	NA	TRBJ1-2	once	TGTGCCAGCAGCTTTTCGAGTTACTATGGCTACACCTTC	CASSFSSYYGYTF
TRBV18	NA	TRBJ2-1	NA	TGTGCCAGCTCACCACCAGGGACCCACGGGAGACTGAGGGAATACAATGAGCAGTTCTTC	CASSPPGTHGRLREYNEQFF
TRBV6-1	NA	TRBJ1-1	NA	TGTGCCAGCAATTCGAAAGGAGGGGAAAACACTGAAGCTTTCTTT	CASNSKGGENTEAFF
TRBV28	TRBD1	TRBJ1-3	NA	TGTGCCAGCAGTCACACAGGGGGGAGCTCTGGAAACACCATATATTTT	CASSHTGGSSGNTIYF
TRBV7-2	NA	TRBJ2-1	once	TGTGCCAGCAGCTTAGAGGACGGAAATGAGCAGTTCTTC	CASSLEDGNEQFF
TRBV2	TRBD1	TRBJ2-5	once	TGTGCCAGCAGTGAAAGGCAGGGGGTAGAGACCCAGTACTTC	CASSERQGVETQYF
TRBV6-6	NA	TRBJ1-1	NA	TGTGCCAGCAGACGCTATCATGCGAACACTGAAGCTTTCTTT	CASRRYHANTEAFF
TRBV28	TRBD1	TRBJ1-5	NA	TGTGCCACCTCGACAGGGGGTAATCAGCCCCAGCATTTT	CATSTGGNQPQHF
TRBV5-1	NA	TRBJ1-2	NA	TGCGCCAGCAGCCTAGGTCCGGGGGCCGCTAACTATGGCTACACCTTC	CASSLGPGAANYGYTF
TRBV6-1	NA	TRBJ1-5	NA	TGTGCCAGCAGTGAGATGGGCCAAACGGGACAGCCCCAGCATTTT	CASSEMGQTGQPQHF
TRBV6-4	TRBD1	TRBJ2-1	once	TGTGCCAGCTCCAGGGGGACAGGGAACGGCAATGAGCAGTTCTTC	CASSRGTGNGNEQFF
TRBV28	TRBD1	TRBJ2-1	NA	TGTGCCAGCATACAGGGGGCGCACTACAATGAGCAGTTCTTC	CASIQGAHYNEQFF
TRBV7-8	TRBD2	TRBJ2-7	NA	TGTGCCAGCAGAAGCGGGAGTAAACCCTACGAGCAGTACTTC	CASRSGSKPYEQYF
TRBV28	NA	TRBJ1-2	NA	TGTGCCAGCAGTTTATTCCCGGGAAGGGGCTACACCTTC	CASSLFPGRGYTF
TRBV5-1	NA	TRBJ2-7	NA	TGCGCCAGCAGCTTGATTGTCCAGGGCGGAGAGCAGTACTTC	CASSLIVQGGEQYF
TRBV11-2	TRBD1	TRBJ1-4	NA	TGTGCCAGCAGCTGGGACAGGGGAGGCGAAAAACTGTTTTTT	CASSWDRGGEKLFF
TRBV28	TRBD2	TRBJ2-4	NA	TGTGCCAGCAGTGCACCCGGACTAGCGGGAGCCAAAAACATTCAGTACTTC	CASSAPGLAGAKNIQYF
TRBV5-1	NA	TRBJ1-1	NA	TGCGCCAGCAGCCTGGGGACCGGGAGCACTGAAGCTTTCTTT	CASSLGTGSTEAFF
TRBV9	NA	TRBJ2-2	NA	TGTGCCAGCAGCGACCCACGTTTCACCGGGGAGCTGTTTTTT	CASSDPRFTGELFF
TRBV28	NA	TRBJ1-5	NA	TGTGCCAGCAGTCCGCCAGTCAAGACCCAGCATTTT	CASSPPVKTQHF
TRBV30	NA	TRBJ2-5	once	TGTGCCTCACAGGGGAGGTCCGGAGAGACCCAGTACTTC	CASQGRSGETQYF
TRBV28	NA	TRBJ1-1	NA	TGTGCCAGCAGTTCTCCCCGACTAGGGAACACTGAAGCTTTCTTT	CASSSPRLGNTEAFF
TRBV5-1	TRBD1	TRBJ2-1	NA	TGCGCCAGCAGCTCCGGGACAGGTGATGTTGAGCAGTTCTTC	CASSSGTGDVEQFF
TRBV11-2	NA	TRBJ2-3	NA	TGTGCCAGCAGCTTGGGCAGGGTTCTAACAGATACGCAGTATTTT	CASSLGRVLTDTQYF
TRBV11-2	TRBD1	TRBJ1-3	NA	TGTGCCAGCAGCCCAATCCCCTGGACAGGCTCTGGAAACACCATATATTTT	CASSPIPWTGSGNTIYF
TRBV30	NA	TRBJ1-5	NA	TGTGCCTGGGCTGCCTATGGCCGGGGGGCGGGTAATCAGCCCCAGCATTTT	CAWAAYGRGAGNQPQHF
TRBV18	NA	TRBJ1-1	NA	TGTGCCAGCTCACCGAATACACCGGTTGAAGCTTTCTTT	CASSPNTPVEAFF